The source of this T cell receptor beta chain is a study of T cell changes during pregnancy in multiple sclerosis. Germline assignment: CDR1 SGHTA and CDR2 FQGTGA. This CDR3 has 14 amino acids. The V end was cut by 1 base, the J end by 5 bases, with 11 bases between. Only in-frame clones appear in the TCRdb table, and some are missing; sequencing was by immunoSEQ multiplex PCR. The sample includes tens of thousands of clones, approximately 94% of them seen just once. The chain joins TRBV7-3 to TRBJ1-1; tentatively, D is TRBD1 (6 bases). The specimen comprised CD4+ T cells from peripheral blood mononuclear cells, sampled in the second trimester of pregnancy. The receptor was isolated from a female donor with multiple sclerosis, enrolled in a pregnancy study. CDR3 nucleotide sequence: TGTGCCAGCAGCTTAAAGGCCAGGGGAACTGAAGCTTTCTTT. Its translation: CASSLKARGTEAFF. Using reference TRBV7-3 and TRBJ1-1 for the parts outside the CDR3, the full variable domain is GAGVSQTPSNKVTEKGKYVELRCDPISGHTALYWYRQSLGQGPEFLIYFQGTGAADDSGLPNDRFFAVRPEGSVSTLKIQRTERGDSAVYLCASSLKARGTEAFFGQGTRLTVV.